This T cell receptor (beta chain) emerged from a study of blood T cell repertoires in COVID-19. Study-wide context: Samples came from the United States, Italy and Spain, spanning acute and convalescent COVID-19.

Unmatched junction bases numbered 10, after V lost 10 bases and J lost 4 bases. The CDR3 is 15 residues long. The germline V gene encodes CDR1 WNHNN and CDR2 SYGVQD (reference sequence). In the authors' methods: Cell counts per sample came from amplifying reference gene primers. Repertoires were generated with immunoSEQ multiplex PCR, while TCRdb's copy carries only in-frame clones and drops some. The V and J calls and clone size come from that table; D and trimming were worked out from the DNA. The table lists some 230,000 clones, about 79% of them singletons. All enrollees were about 18 to 100 years old and from under 25 US areas. Clinical history as reported by participants underpinned cohort assignment.

The gene calls are TRBV10-1 and TRBJ2-2; 9 positions match TRBD1. This sequence originates from a woman aged 40 to 49 with acute COVID-19. Sequenced sample: PBMCs or T cells enriched from blood (not recorded which). The CDR3 DNA follows: TGCGCCATCACTTCCGGGACAGGGCCCACCGGGGAGCTGTTTTTT. Protein product: CAITSGTGPTGELFF.